Following are 13 T cell receptor beta chains from one sample sequenced in a study of T cell responses to AZD1222 COVID-19 vaccine (dated by TCRdb to about 2021). Libraries were built with the immunoSEQ multiplex PCR assay. TCRdb's version of the immuneACCESS table is confined to in-frame rearrangements and falls short of the full clone set. An unresolved V gene accounts for under half of the shortfall where checked; the remainder is of unknown origin. Counted in this sample were about 170,000 clones; over 75% of them appeared once. Less than 3% of the sample is held by the ten biggest clonotypes. Sample time point, as interpreted from the label and publication: baseline before first vaccination. The sequencing here drew on peripheral blood, taken on day 0 of AZD1222 vaccination. These receptors all stem from an adult in good health.

The chain employs TRBV9 and TRBJ1-3; TRBD1 aligns across 9 bases. Per germline, CDR1 SGDLS and CDR2 YYNGEE. V shed 3 bases, J shed 1 base, and the junction held 8 bases outside the gene matches. The CDR3 length is 17 residues. The CDR3 region is CASSEGQGSVSGNTIYF. In nucleotides, the CDR3 is TGTGCCAGCAGCGAGGGACAGGGAAGTGTATCTGGAAACACCATATATTTT.

This rearrangement joins TRBV27 to TRBJ2-7, with D unresolved. This CDR3 is 14 amino acids long. CDR1 and CDR2 (germline): MNHEY, SMNVEV (reference sequence). V lost 2 bases and J lost 2, with 10 bases in between. The CDR3 region is CASSLRGPPYEQYF. CDR3 coding DNA: TGTGCCAGCAGTTTAAGAGGCCCCCCCTACGAGCAGTACTTC.

This clone has a single count. The chain has TRBV3-1 (or the pseudogene TRBV3-2) and TRBJ2-3; D not resolved. Trimming removed 3 bases from V and 0 bases from J, with 7 bases in between. The CDR3 is 14 amino acids. From germline, CDR1 is LGHDT and CDR2 YNNKEL (reference sequence). The CDR3 DNA is TGTGCCAGCAGCCACGGCCTCAGCACAGATACGCAGTATTTT. This sequence encodes CASSHGLSTDTQYF.

The chain joins TRBV3-1 (or the pseudogene TRBV3-2) to TRBJ2-5, with 11 bases fitting TRBD2. There are 16 residues in the CDR3. Germline V gives CDR1 LGHDT, CDR2 YNNKEL (reference sequence). V lost 2 bases to trimming and J lost 4 bases; unmatched junction nucleotides: 6. Here the CDR3 DNA reads TGTGCCAGCAGCCAACTACTAGCGGGGGCCGGAGAGACCCAGTACTTC. This codes for CASSQLLAGAGETQYF.

This chain joins TRBV5-4 and TRBJ1-2, with D perhaps TRBD1 (6 bases). There are 14 residues in the CDR3. Germline V gives CDR1 SGHNT, CDR2 YYREEE (reference sequence). Trimming took off 0 bases at V and 8 bases at J, with 14 bases between the two ends. The CDR3 protein is CASSLEGGPVGYTF. Here the CDR3 DNA reads TGTGCCAGCAGCTTGGAGGGGGGCCCGGTGGGCTACACCTTC. Complete variable domain (other parts from reference TRBV5-4 and TRBJ1-2): ETGVTQSPTHLIKTRGQQVTLRCSSQSGHNTVSWYQQALGQGPQFIFQYYREEENGRGNFPPRFSGLQFPNYSSELNVNALELDDSALYLCASSLEGGPVGYTFGSGTRLTVV.

J is TRBJ1-4 and V is TRBV7-9; TRBD1 is a possible D gene (6 bases). Trimming removed 5 bases at V and 8 bases at J, with 21 bases between. The germline V gene encodes CDR1 SEHNR and CDR2 FQNEAQ (reference sequence). The CDR3 has 16 amino acids. In DNA form, the CDR3 reads TGTGCCAGCAGCCCAAGTGGCCGGGGGGCGCGGGAAAAACTGTTTTTT. It is translated as CASSPSGRGAREKLFF. Full variable domain (remainder filled in from reference TRBV7-9 and TRBJ1-4): DTGVSQNPRHKITKRGQNVTFRCDPISEHNRLYWYRQTLGQGPEFLTYFQNEAQLEKSRLLSDRFSAERPKGSFSTLEIQRTEQGDSAMYLCASSPSGRGAREKLFFGSGTQLSVL.

The chain is built from TRBV29-1 and TRBJ2-2, with TRBD2 matching 8 bases. The CDR3 is 15 amino acids. The J segment lost 2 bases and the V segment lost 5 bases, leaving 7 bases of the junction unmatched. In germline, CDR1 is SQVTM, CDR2 ANQGSEA. The CDR3 nucleotides are TGCAGCGTTACGGGAGCGGGGGCAAACACCGGGGAGCTGTTTTTT. Amino acids: CSVTGAGANTGELFF.

This clone was detected once. The chain carries TRBV11-3 and TRBJ2-5; possible D gene TRBD2, 6 bases. The CDR3 sequence is 15 residues long. CDR1 is SGHNT and CDR2 is YENEEA in the germline V gene. Trimming took 4 bases from V and 2 from J, leaving 14 bases between them. CDR3 region: CASSSTAGKQETQYF. DNA for the CDR3: TGTGCCAGCAGCTCTACGGCGGGGAAACAAGAGACCCAGTACTTC. The full variable domain, its missing parts supplied by reference TRBV11-3 and TRBJ2-5, is EAGVVQSPRYKIIEKKQPVAFWCNPISGHNTLYWYLQNLGQGPELLIRYENEEAVDDSQLPKDRFSAERLKGVDSTLKIQPAELGDSAVYLCASSSTAGKQETQYFGPGTRLLVL.

The gene calls are TRBV7-2 and TRBJ1-2; 10 nucleotides agree with TRBD1. This CDR3 comprises 14 residues. CDR1 is SGHTA, CDR2 FQGNSA, per germline. V lost 5 bases and J lost 7; bases outside the gene matches: 7. This chain's CDR3 is CASSPGTGAGGYTF. The CDR3 DNA sequence: TGTGCCAGCAGCCCAGGGACAGGGGCAGGTGGCTACACCTTC.

This chain joins TRBV24-1 and TRBJ1-3; a possible D gene is TRBD1 (5 bases). The CDR3 contains 16 residues. The germline CDR1 and CDR2 sequences are KGHDR and SFDVKD. Trimming removed 12 bases from V and 1 base from J, with 21 bases in between. The CDR3 nucleotides are TGTGCCGCGAGCTGGGGCCAGGCCGAGTCTGGAAACACCATATATTTT. Translation gives CAASWGQAESGNTIYF.

V gene TRBV6-1 combines with J gene TRBJ1-2, with D uncertain. CDR1 is MNHNS and CDR2 is SASEGT in the germline V gene. With 2 bases removed from V and 8 bases from J, the gap between germline ends came to 15 bases. The CDR3 is 14 residues long. CDR3 sequence reads: CASSEIGRPGGYTF. DNA for the CDR3: TGTGCCAGCAGTGAAATCGGCAGGCCCGGAGGCTACACCTTC.

The CDR3 DNA is TGTGCCAGCAGCCAAGAAGCAGGGGTAGGGCAGCCCCAGCATTTT. Translated: CASSQEAGVGQPQHF. This chain links TRBV4-2 with TRBJ1-5; tentatively, D is TRBD1 (6 bases). CDR3 length equals 15 residues. V lost 0 bases, J lost 7 bases, and 13 bases lay in between. The germline gives CDR1 LGHNA, CDR2 YNFKEQ.

J is TRBJ2-7 and V is TRBV2, with 9 bases that match TRBD1. The V gene's germline CDR1 is SNHLY and CDR2 FYNNEI. V was pared by 7 bases and J by 1 base, with 8 bases of the junction left unmatched. The CDR3 totals 15 residues. The CDR3 protein is CASKLAGTGSYEQYF. DNA for the CDR3: TGTGCCAGCAAGCTAGCCGGGACAGGGTCCTACGAGCAGTACTTC.